This TCR beta chain derives from a study of breast tumors, draining lymph nodes, adjacent tissues. Overall study findings and caveats: Findings are consistent with lymph node origin and intratumoral expansion of most tumor T cells. Luminal-like breast cancer showed significantly higher tumor–nontumor repertoire similarity than basal-like. Tumors had less TCR diversity than lymph nodes, more than nontumor tissue.

From the multiplex PCR reads, TCRdb called clonotypes with MiXCR, one entry per CDR3 protein. This table has roughly 80,000 distinct CDR3 sequences, about 21% appearing once. J gave up 4 bases and V 1 base, and 7 bases lay outside the gene matches. This CDR3 is built from 17 residues. CDR1 and CDR2 from the germline V gene are KGHDR and SFDVKD. The lymph nodes were axillary draining lymph nodes from breast cancer patients. This clonotype was counted at least ten times. Its antigen is unknown. The genes are TRBV24-1 and TRBJ2-1; TRBD2 agrees at 9 bases. The sample was axillary lymph node tissue. This TCR was sampled from a female donor with breast cancer. Some clones in this sample may be carry-over from other donors' samples. CDR3 sequence (DNA): TGTGCCACCAGTGATTTTCCGCTGACTAGCGGATACAATGAGCAGTTCTTC. It is translated as CATSDFPLTSGYNEQFF.